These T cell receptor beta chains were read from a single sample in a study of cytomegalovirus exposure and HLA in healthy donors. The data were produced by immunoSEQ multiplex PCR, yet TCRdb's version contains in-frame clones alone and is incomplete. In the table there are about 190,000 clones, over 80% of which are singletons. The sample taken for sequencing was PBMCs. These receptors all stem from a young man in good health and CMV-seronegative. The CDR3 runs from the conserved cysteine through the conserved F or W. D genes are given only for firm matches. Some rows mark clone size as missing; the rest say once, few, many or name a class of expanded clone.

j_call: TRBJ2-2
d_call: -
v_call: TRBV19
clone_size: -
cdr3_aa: CASSITSSTGELFF
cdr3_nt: TGTGCCAGTAGTATAACTAGCAGCACCGGGGAGCTGTTTTTT

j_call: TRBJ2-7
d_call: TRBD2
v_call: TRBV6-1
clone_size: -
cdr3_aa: CASRGLSGRAYEQYF
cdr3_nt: TGTGCCAGCAGGGGATTAAGCGGGAGGGCTTACGAGCAGTACTTC

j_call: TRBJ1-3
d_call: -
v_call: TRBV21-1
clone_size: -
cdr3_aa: CATSRDRGLGTIYF
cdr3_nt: TGTGCCACTTCCCGGGACAGGGGGCTGGGAACCATATATTTT

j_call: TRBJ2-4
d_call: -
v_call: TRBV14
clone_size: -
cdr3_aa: CASSQDRSGNIQYF
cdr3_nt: TGTGCCAGCAGCCAAGACCGCAGCGGGAACATTCAGTACTTC

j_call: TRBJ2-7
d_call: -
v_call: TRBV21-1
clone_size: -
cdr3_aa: CASSNRLAGVYHYEQYF
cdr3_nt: TGTGCCAGCAGCAATAGACTAGCGGGGGTCTACCACTACGAGCAGTACTTC

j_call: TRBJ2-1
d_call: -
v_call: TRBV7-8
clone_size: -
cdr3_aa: CASSPPDSANNEQFF
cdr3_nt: TGTGCCAGCAGCCCCCCTGACTCCGCGAACAATGAGCAGTTCTTC

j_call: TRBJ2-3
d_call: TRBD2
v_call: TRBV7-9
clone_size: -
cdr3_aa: CSSSPKRRMAGGSDTQYF
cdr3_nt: TGTTCCAGCAGCCCAAAACGCCGGATGGCGGGAGGATCAGATACGCAGTATTTT

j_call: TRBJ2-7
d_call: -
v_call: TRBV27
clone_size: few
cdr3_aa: CASSLQGGYEQYF
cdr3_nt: TGTGCCAGCAGTTTACAGGGTGGGTACGAGCAGTACTTC

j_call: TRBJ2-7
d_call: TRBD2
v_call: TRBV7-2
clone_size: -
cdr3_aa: CASSLGGGSYEQYF
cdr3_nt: TGTGCCAGCAGCTTAGGCGGGGGCTCCTACGAGCAGTACTTC

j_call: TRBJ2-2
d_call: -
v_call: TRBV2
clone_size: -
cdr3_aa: CASSDGSMAGELFF
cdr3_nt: TGTGCCAGCTCGGACGGGAGTATGGCCGGGGAGCTGTTTTTT

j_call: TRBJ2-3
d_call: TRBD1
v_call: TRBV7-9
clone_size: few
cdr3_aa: CASSFGQGTSTDTQYF
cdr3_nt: TGTGCCAGCAGCTTCGGACAGGGAACTAGCACAGATACGCAGTATTTT

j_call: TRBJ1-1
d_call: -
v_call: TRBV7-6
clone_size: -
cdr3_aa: CASSREGSNTEAFF
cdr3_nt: TGTGCTAGCAGCCGGGAGGGTTCGAACACTGAAGCTTTCTTT

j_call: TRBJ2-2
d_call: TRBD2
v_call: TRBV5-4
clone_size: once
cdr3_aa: CASSLSGGTGELFF
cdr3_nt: TGTGCCAGCAGCTTAAGCGGGGGCACCGGGGAGCTGTTTTTT

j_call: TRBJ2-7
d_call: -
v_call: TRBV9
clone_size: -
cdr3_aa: CASSVDGSHDEQYF
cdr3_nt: TGTGCCAGCAGCGTAGACGGGAGTCACGACGAGCAGTACTTC

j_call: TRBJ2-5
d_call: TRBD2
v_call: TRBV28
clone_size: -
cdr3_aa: CASSPGLAGLQYQETQYF
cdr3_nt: TGTGCCAGCAGCCCAGGACTAGCGGGACTCCAGTACCAAGAGACCCAGTACTTC

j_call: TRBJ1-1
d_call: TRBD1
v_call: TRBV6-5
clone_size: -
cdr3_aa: CASSYRGRREAFF
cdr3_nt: TGTGCCAGCAGTTACAGGGGGCGGAGGGAAGCTTTCTTT

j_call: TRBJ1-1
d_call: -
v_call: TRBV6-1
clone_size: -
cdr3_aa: CASSPWGLTEAFF
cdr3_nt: TGTGCCAGCAGCCCCTGGGGCCTCACTGAAGCTTTCTTT

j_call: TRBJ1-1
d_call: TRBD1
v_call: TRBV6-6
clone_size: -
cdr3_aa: CASKTGGDTEAFF
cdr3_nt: TGTGCCAGCAAGACAGGGGGGGACACTGAAGCTTTCTTT

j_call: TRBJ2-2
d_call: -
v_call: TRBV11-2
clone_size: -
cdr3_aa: CASRLTRMTGITGELFF
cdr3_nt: TGTGCCAGCAGGTTGACCCGTATGACAGGCATTACGGGGGAGCTGTTTTTT

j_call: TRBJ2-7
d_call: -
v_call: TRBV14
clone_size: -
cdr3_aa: CASSHDPGNPYEQYF
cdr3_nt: TGTGCCAGCAGCCACGACCCAGGGAATCCCTACGAGCAGTACTTC

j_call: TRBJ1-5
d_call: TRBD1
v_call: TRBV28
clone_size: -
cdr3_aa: CASSFHRGDQPQHF
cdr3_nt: TGTGCCAGCAGTTTCCACAGGGGAGACCAGCCCCAGCATTTT

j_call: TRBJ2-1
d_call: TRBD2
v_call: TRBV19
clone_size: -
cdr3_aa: CASRTRGGHNEQFF
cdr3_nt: TGTGCCAGTAGGACACGGGGAGGGCACAATGAGCAGTTCTTC

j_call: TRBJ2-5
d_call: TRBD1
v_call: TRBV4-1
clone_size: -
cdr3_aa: CASSPKTPLAQDRAFGTQYF
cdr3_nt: TGCGCCAGCAGCCCGAAAACCCCCTTAGCTCAAGACAGGGCCTTCGGGACCCAGTACTTC

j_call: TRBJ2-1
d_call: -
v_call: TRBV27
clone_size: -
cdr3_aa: CASSLSIPRGVDNEQFF
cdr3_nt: TGTGCCAGCAGTTTATCCATCCCTAGAGGCGTCGACAATGAGCAGTTCTTC

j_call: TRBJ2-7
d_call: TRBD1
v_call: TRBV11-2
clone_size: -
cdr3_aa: CASSLAGGRGSEQYF
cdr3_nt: TGTGCCAGCAGCTTAGCGGGTGGCAGGGGGAGTGAGCAGTACTTC

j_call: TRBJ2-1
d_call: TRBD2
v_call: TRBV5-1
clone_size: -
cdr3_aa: CASSFFGTSGRAGYNEQFF
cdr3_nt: TGCGCCAGCAGCTTTTTTGGGACTAGCGGGAGGGCAGGGTACAATGAGCAGTTCTTC

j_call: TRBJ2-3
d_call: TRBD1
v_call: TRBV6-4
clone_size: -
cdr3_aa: CASSDTAGGAKDTQYF
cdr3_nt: TGTGCCAGCAGTGACACCGCAGGGGGCGCGAAAGATACGCAGTATTTT

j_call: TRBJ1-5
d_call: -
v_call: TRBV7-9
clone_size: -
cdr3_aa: CASSLEGASSPQHF
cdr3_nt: TGTGCCAGCAGCTTAGAGGGAGCGAGCAGTCCCCAGCATTTT

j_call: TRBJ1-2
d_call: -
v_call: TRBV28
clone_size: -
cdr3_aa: CASSLSVGDGYTF
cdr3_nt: TGTGCCAGCAGTTTATCTGTGGGCGATGGCTACACCTTC

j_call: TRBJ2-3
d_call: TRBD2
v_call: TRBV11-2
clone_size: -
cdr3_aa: CASTLGLAGRRVDTQYF
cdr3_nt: TGTGCCAGCACCCTAGGACTAGCGGGCCGCAGGGTAGATACGCAGTATTTT

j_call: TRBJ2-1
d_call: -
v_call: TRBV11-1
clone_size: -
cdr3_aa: CASSLLSESFAYNEQFF
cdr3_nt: TGTGCCAGCAGCTTATTGTCAGAAAGTTTTGCCTACAATGAGCAGTTCTTC